These 5 T cell receptor beta chains came from one sample sequenced in a study of a mutant IDH1 vaccine in newly diagnosed glioma. Measured with immunoSEQ multiplex PCR; TCRdb has only the in-frame clones, and not every one. The sample has roughly 60,000 clones, 84% seen once. Time point denoted: week 11, during vaccination. The content of each vaccine dose was 300 ug of mutant IDH1 20-mer peptide, and topical imiquimod accompanied it. These receptors' targets are unknown. Sequencing was performed on PBMCs, taken from a glioma patient whose treatment included an IDH1 peptide vaccine. These receptors originate from a man aged 30-40 years with glioma.

The chain is built from TRBV13 and TRBJ1-1, with no clear D. This CDR3 region has 13 residues. V was trimmed by 8 bases and J by 1 base, leaving 11 bases between them. Germline-derived CDR1 and CDR2 are PRHDT and FYEKMQ (reference sequence). CDR3 protein: CASRVRGNTEAFF. CDR3 bases: TGTGCCAGCCGCGTGCGGGGGAACACTGAAGCTTTCTTT.

This chain joins TRBV19 and TRBJ1-5; no firm D call. V lost 3 bases and J lost 5, with 14 bases in between. Looked up from germline, CDR1 is LNHDA and CDR2 is SQIVND (reference sequence). The CDR3 is 15 amino acids. The CDR3 region has the DNA TGTGCCAGTAGTATGGGAAGGGCAGCCTATCAGCCCCAGCATTTT. Its protein product is CASSMGRAAYQPQHF.

This chain connects TRBV29-1 to TRBJ2-3, with TRBD2 identical over 8 bases. V trimming: 6 bases; J trimming: 0 bases; junction bases outside the gene matches: 14. CDR1 is SQVTM and CDR2 is ANQGSEA in the germline V gene. The CDR3 runs 17 residues. The CDR3: CSVRWFISGTSTDTQYF. CDR3 sequence (DNA): TGCAGCGTCAGGTGGTTTATTAGCGGGACTAGCACAGATACGCAGTATTTT.

The gene calls are TRBV7-6 and TRBJ2-7; 7 nucleotides agree with TRBD1. Germline V gene lookup returns CDR1 SGHVS and CDR2 FNYEAQ. The CDR3 extends over 15 amino acids. The V segment lost 2 bases and the J segment 3 bases; nucleotides outside the gene matches: 7. CDR3 coding DNA: TGTGCCAGCAGCTTACTTCCGGGACAGAGCTACGAGCAGTACTTC. It encodes CASSLLPGQSYEQYF.

J is TRBJ2-3 and V is TRBV6-5; possible D gene TRBD2, 6 bases. CDR1 is MNHEY and CDR2 is SVGAGI in the germline V gene. The CDR3 is 14 amino acids. V dropped 6 bases and J dropped 8 bases, with 18 bases sitting between them. The CDR3 DNA sequence: TGTGCCAGCAGGAGGACGATGGGGGGAATTACGCAGTATTTT. Its protein product is CASRRTMGGITQYF.